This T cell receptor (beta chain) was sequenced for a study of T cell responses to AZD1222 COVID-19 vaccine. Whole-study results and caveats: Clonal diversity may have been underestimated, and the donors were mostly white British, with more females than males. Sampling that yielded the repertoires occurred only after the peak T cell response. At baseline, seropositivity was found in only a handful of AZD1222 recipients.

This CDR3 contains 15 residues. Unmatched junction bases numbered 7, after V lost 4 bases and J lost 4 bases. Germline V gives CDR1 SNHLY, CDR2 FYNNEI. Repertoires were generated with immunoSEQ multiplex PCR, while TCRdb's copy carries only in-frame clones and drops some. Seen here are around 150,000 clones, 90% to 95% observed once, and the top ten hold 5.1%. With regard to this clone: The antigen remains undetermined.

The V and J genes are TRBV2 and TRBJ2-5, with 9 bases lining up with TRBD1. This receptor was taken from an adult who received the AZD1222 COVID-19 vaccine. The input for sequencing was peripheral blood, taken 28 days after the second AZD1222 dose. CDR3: CASSGGQGQSETQYF. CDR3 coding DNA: TGTGCCAGCAGTGGGGGACAGGGTCAGTCAGAGACCCAGTACTTC.